The 16 T cell receptor beta chains below come from one sample, sequenced in a study of post-analysis software for immune sequencing data. Their specific antigens are unknown. General observations from the study: Patients used several TRBV segments, including TRBV5-6, TRBV5-1 and TRBV20-1, more often than controls.

Unique molecular identifiers featured in each of the TCR beta cDNA libraries. TCRdb called the PCR reads again in MiXCR, with one record for every CDR3 protein. The data contain approximately 350,000 distinct CDR3 sequences, roughly 30% of them singletons. Sequenced: blood. These receptors all stem from a girl aged 5-17 years with multiple sclerosis.

The chain carries TRBV2 and TRBJ2-3; 8 bases match TRBD1. CDR3 length: 14 residues. V lost 1 base to trimming and J lost 6 bases; unmatched junction nucleotides: 3. Germline V gene data show CDR1 as SNHLY and CDR2 as FYNNEI. The CDR3 bases are TGTGCCAGCAGTGAAGGGACAGGGTGGGATACGCAGTATTTT. As protein: CASSEGTGWDTQYF.

This chain connects TRBV28 to TRBJ2-3, with 8 positions matching TRBD1. The CDR3 has 15 residues. Germline V gives CDR1 MDHEN, CDR2 SYDVKM. J was trimmed by 0 bases and V by 5 bases; bases with no gene match: 4. The CDR3 coding sequence is TGTGCCAGCAGTGACAGGGGAATAAGCACAGATACGCAGTATTTT. Protein product: CASSDRGISTDTQYF.

The chain has TRBV6-9 and TRBJ2-3, with 7 positions matching TRBD2. Germline CDR1 and CDR2: MNHGY and SVAAGI. The CDR3 totals 16 residues. V trimming: 6 bases; J trimming: 0 bases; junction bases outside the gene matches: 9. CDR3 coding DNA: TGTGCCAGCAGGCCAGACCTAGCGGCGAGCACAGATACGCAGTATTTT. It codes for CASRPDLAASTDTQYF.

This clonotype was counted only a few times. The chain couples TRBV29-1 to TRBJ1-4; 9 bases line up with TRBD1. The junction had 4 bases not matched to a gene; V was cut back by 7 bases and J by 7 bases. Germline V gene data show CDR1 as SQVTM and CDR2 as ANQGSEA. The CDR3 is 12 residues long. The chain's CDR3 is CSETGQGEKLFF. The CDR3 DNA reads TGCAGCGAGACGGGACAGGGTGAAAAACTGTTTTTT.

The rearrangement uses TRBV10-3 and TRBJ1-1; 9 nucleotides align to TRBD1. The V gene's germline CDR1 is ENHRY and CDR2 SYGVKD. The CDR3 consists of 13 residues. Trimming removed 6 bases from V and 3 bases from J; junction bases left unmatched: 2. CDR3 sequence (DNA): TGTGCCATCAGCGACAGGGGGGACACTGAAGCTTTCTTT. This codes for CAISDRGDTEAFF.

This clonotype has a handful of counts. The gene calls are TRBV20-1 and TRBJ2-5; no firm D call. CDR3 length: 13 amino acids. Between the trimmed V and J ends, which lost 5 bases and 5 bases, there was a span of 15 bases. Germline CDR1 reads DFQATT; CDR2 reads SNEGSKA (reference sequence). The CDR3, as DNA: TGCAGTGCTCCTGAATCGGGCTGGGAGACCCAGTACTTC. It is translated as CSAPESGWETQYF.

This clonotype was seen a few times. This chain connects TRBV12-3 or TRBV12-4 to TRBJ2-1, with D unclear. This CDR3 comprises 16 residues. Trimming removed 3 bases at V and 9 bases at J, with 21 bases between. The CDR3 nucleotides are TGTGCCAGCAGTTTCAGGTTAACAATCGGGTACCGTGAGCAGTTCTTC. It translates to CASSFRLTIGYREQFF.

This clonotype was seen a few times. The genes are TRBV20-1 and TRBJ2-1; no reliable D call. The CDR3 is made up of 15 amino acids. CDR1 and CDR2 from the germline V gene are DFQATT and SNEGSKA (reference sequence). V lost 1 base, J lost 5 bases, and 15 bases lay in between. Here the CDR3 reads CSARVAGALNNEQFF. CDR3 DNA sequence: TGCAGTGCTAGAGTGGCAGGCGCGCTTAACAATGAGCAGTTCTTC.

This clonotype was detected ten times or more. This sequence joins TRBV7-3 and TRBJ2-1; D perhaps matches TRBD2 (7 bases). The CDR3 runs 16 residues. V shed 5 bases and J shed 8 bases, with 22 bases lying between them. Germline V gene sequence: CDR1 SGHTA, CDR2 FQGTGA. The CDR3, as DNA: TGTGCCAGCAGCCCCACTATGCGGGGGCTTAGCGATGAGCAGTTCTTC. Protein sequence: CASSPTMRGLSDEQFF.

V is TRBV18 and J is TRBJ2-3; 8 nucleotides align to TRBD1. The CDR3 has 16 amino acids. Germline V gives CDR1 KGHSH, CDR2 LQKENI. Trimming at V came to 3 bases and at J to 2 bases, leaving 7 bases not matched to a gene. CDR3 DNA sequence: TGTGCCAGCTCACCGAGGCAGGGGGCTAACACAGATACGCAGTATTTT. Its protein product is CASSPRQGANTDTQYF.

With regard to this clonotype: Mismatch with germline at one junction end may stem from a read error. The chain employs TRBV11-2 and TRBJ1-2; tentative D call: TRBD1 (6 bases). The CDR3 contains 14 residues. Germline V gene lookup returns CDR1 SGHAT and CDR2 FQNNGV. CDR3 protein: CANSLVRGANGYTF. The CDR3 nucleotides are TGTGCCAACAGCTTAGTAAGGGGGGCGAATGGCTACACCTTC.

In this sample, this clonotype turned up once. The rearrangement links TRBV10-3 to TRBJ1-2, with D possibly matching TRBD1 (5 bases). The V and J ends lost 6 bases and 8 bases respectively, with 16 bases between them. The CDR3 runs 13 residues. Germline-derived CDR1 and CDR2 are ENHRY and SYGVKD. The CDR3 loop is CAIRESMWGGYTF. CDR3 bases: TGTGCCATCAGGGAGAGCATGTGGGGCGGCTACACCTTC.

The rearrangement joins TRBV28 to TRBJ2-5; TRBD1 or TRBD2 may be the D gene (6 bases each). The CDR3 loop spans 14 amino acids. Trimming cost V 2 bases and J 4 bases, with 11 bases left between them. Germline loops: CDR1 MDHEN, CDR2 SYDVKM. CDR3 region: CASSLRGGRETQYF. CDR3 in DNA: TGTGCCAGCAGTTTACGTGGGGGGCGAGAGACCCAGTACTTC.

This chain connects TRBV6-1 to TRBJ2-6; a possible D gene is TRBD1 (6 bases). The V gene's germline CDR1 is MNHNS and CDR2 SASEGT. The V end was cut by 7 bases, the J end by 0 bases, with 13 bases between. The CDR3 has 16 residues. The CDR3 sequence is CASTPIQGSGANVLTF. For the CDR3, the DNA is TGTGCCAGCACTCCGATACAGGGCTCTGGGGCCAACGTCCTGACTTTC.

The chain carries TRBV6-5 and TRBJ2-7; D is tentatively TRBD1 or TRBD2 (5 bases each). The V end was cut by 6 bases, the J end by 4 bases, with 16 bases between. The CDR3 totals 14 residues. CDR1 MNHEY and CDR2 SVGAGI come from the germline V gene. The CDR3 reads CASRPSGPRYEQYF. The CDR3 coding sequence is TGTGCCAGCAGGCCGTCGGGACCGAGATACGAGCAGTACTTC.

CDR3 nucleotide sequence: TGTGCCAGCAGCATATGGCCTAACAGGGGGCAGGGCTACACCTTC. This codes for CASSIWPNRGQGYTF. The V call is TRBV12-3 or TRBV12-4, the J call TRBJ1-2, with TRBD1 matching over 9 bases. The ends lost 6 bases at V and 8 bases at J; junction bases unmatched: 13. The CDR3 loop spans 15 amino acids.